What follows are 24 T cell receptor beta chains derived from one specimen sequenced in a study of blood T cells in healthy people across ages. The use of a sample-barcoded 5' primer and a J-beta primer mix characterized a second PCR of roughly 6 to 11 cycles. TCRdb reanalysed the 5' RACE reads using MiXCR and keeps one entry per CDR3 protein. The top ten clones hold more than 8.5% of a sample with some 940,000 distinct CDR3 sequences, approximately 32% of them seen once. This sample also appeared in a second study, on T cells of mothers and their children.

Sequencing used blood. The receptor set was obtained from a woman aged 40 to 55 in good health.

This clonotype was seen a few times. The CDR3 region has the DNA TGTGCCACCCGGGAAAGGACAGGGGGCACTGAAGCTTTCTTT. Encoded protein: CATRERTGGTEAFF. The chain is built from TRBV28 and TRBJ1-1, with TRBD1 matching over 10 bases. The CDR3 spans 14 residues. The junction had 9 bases not matched to a gene; V was cut back by 10 bases and J by 4 bases. Looked up from germline, CDR1 is MDHEN and CDR2 is SYDVKM.

There are a few counts of this clonotype. The V and J genes are TRBV7-8 and TRBJ1-2; D is possibly TRBD1 (6 bases). Germline lookup yields CDR1 SGHVS and CDR2 FQNEAQ. V was pared by 1 base and J by 6 bases, with 12 bases between. The CDR3 is made up of 14 amino acids. The CDR3: CASSLVSGVDGYTF. CDR3 bases: TGTGCCAGCAGCTTAGTTTCAGGGGTGGATGGCTACACCTTC.

The rearrangement uses TRBV19 and TRBJ1-5, with 8 bases that match TRBD1. CDR3 length equals 16 residues. V lost 6 bases and J lost 4; bases outside the gene matches: 11. Germline-derived CDR1 and CDR2 are LNHDA and SQIVND (reference sequence). CDR3 nucleotides: TGTGCCAGTAGCCTCCATACAGGGGGGAAGAATCAGCCCCAGCATTTT. Translating gives CASSLHTGGKNQPQHF.

The rearrangement links TRBV7-2 to TRBJ2-5; D call uncertain. Trimming left V 5 bases short and J 11 bases short, with 24 bases between. Germline lookup yields CDR1 SGHTA and CDR2 FQGNSA. The CDR3 is 15 amino acids. The CDR3 loop reads CASSRDRRSYNEQYF. Here the CDR3 DNA reads TGTGCCAGCAGCCGAGACCGACGCTCCTACAATGAGCAGTACTTC.

The chain recombines TRBV3-1 with TRBJ1-3; D not certain. This CDR3 comprises 16 residues. From germline, CDR1 is LGHDT and CDR2 YNNKEL (reference sequence). Trimming cost V 6 bases and J 0 bases, with 15 bases left between them. The CDR3 loop reads CASSPVRTYSGNTIYF. The CDR3 DNA reads as TGTGCCAGCAGTCCCGTCAGAACCTACTCTGGAAACACCATATATTTT.

V gene TRBV5-1 combines with J gene TRBJ2-3, with 7 bases lining up with TRBD1. J was trimmed by 3 bases and V by 0 bases; bases with no gene match: 10. The CDR3 runs to 17 residues. Germline values: CDR1 SGHRS, CDR2 YFSETQ. The CDR3 sequence: CASSLGGKGAWTDTQYF. CDR3 sequence (DNA): TGCGCCAGCAGCTTGGGGGGCAAGGGGGCTTGGACAGATACGCAGTATTTT. Drawing the rest from reference TRBV5-1 and TRBJ2-3, the complete variable domain is KAGVTQTPRYLIKTRGQQVTLSCSPISGHRSVSWYQQTPGQGLQFLFEYFSETQRNKGNFPGRFSGRQFSNSRSEMNVSTLELGDSALYLCASSLGGKGAWTDTQYFGPGTRLTVL.

This clonotype was seen a handful of times. This rearrangement joins TRBV19 to TRBJ1-1, with D uncertain. The CDR3 contains 14 residues. CDR1 and CDR2 (germline): LNHDA, SQIVND (reference sequence). Trimming stripped 1 base from V and 4 bases from J, with 10 bases between. The CDR3 region has the DNA TGTGCCAGTAGTATAGGGGCTGGGATCACTGAAGCTTTCTTT. Its translation: CASSIGAGITEAFF.

This clonotype appeared a few times. The chain links TRBV6-2 or TRBV6-3 to TRBJ2-1; D unresolved. Germline lookup yields CDR1 MNHEY and CDR2 SVGEGT. V lost 1 base, J lost 8 bases, and 15 bases lay in between. The CDR3 is 15 amino acids. The CDR3 coding sequence is TGTGCCAGCAGTTACTTCGGACGGGCCGGAGATGAGCAGTTCTTC. This codes for CASSYFGRAGDEQFF.

This clonotype was seen a handful of times. The rearrangement links TRBV6-5 to TRBJ1-2; D is ambiguous. V lost 7 bases and J lost 3, with 12 bases in between. The V gene's germline CDR1 is MNHEY and CDR2 SVGAGI. The CDR3 spans 13 residues. CDR3 residues: CASMPGVYYGYTF. DNA for the CDR3: TGTGCCAGCATGCCAGGAGTATACTATGGCTACACCTTC.

This clonotype has a count of ten or more. The genes are TRBV7-2 and TRBJ2-1; D is unresolved. V was clipped by 5 bases and J by 6 bases, with 14 bases between them. The CDR3 spans 14 residues. Germline CDR1 SGHTA, CDR2 FQGNSA. CDR3 nucleotide sequence: TGTGCCAGCAGCCATGGCCCGGGTGCCAATGAGCAGTTCTTC. This sequence encodes CASSHGPGANEQFF.

This clonotype was observed a handful of times. J is TRBJ2-7 and V is TRBV11-2, with 10 bases that match TRBD1. V shed 3 bases and J 2 bases; nucleotides not matched to a gene: 4. The CDR3 runs 15 residues. Germline V CDR1 and CDR2: SGHAT, FQNNGV. CDR3 sequence reads: CASSFGQGEPYEQYF. The CDR3 DNA reads TGTGCCAGCAGCTTCGGACAGGGGGAACCCTACGAGCAGTACTTC. The complete variable domain, with remaining parts taken from reference TRBV11-2 and TRBJ2-7, reads EAGVAQSPRYKIIEKRQSVAFWCNPISGHATLYWYQQILGQGPKLLIQFQNNGVVDDSQLPKDRFSAERLKGVDSTLKIQPAKLEDSAVYLCASSFGQGEPYEQYFGPGTRLTVT.

This clonotype was seen many times. This chain connects TRBV11-2 to TRBJ1-1; D remains unclear. CDR3 length equals 15 residues. Germline lookup yields CDR1 SGHAT and CDR2 FQNNGV. Trimming stripped 0 bases from V and 6 bases from J, with 14 bases between. CDR3 amino acids: CASSLESGGLAEAFF. The CDR3 DNA sequence: TGTGCCAGCAGCTTAGAGAGCGGTGGGCTGGCTGAAGCTTTCTTT.

The J gene is TRBJ1-2, the V gene TRBV5-5, with D perhaps matching TRBD1 (5 bases). The CDR3 is 15 residues long. In germline, CDR1 is SGHKS, CDR2 YYEKEE (reference sequence). Trimming left V 6 bases short and J 1 base short, with 16 bases between. CDR3 bases: TGTGCCAGCAACAAACAGCAGGGACGTAACTATGGCTACACCTTC. Translating it yields CASNKQQGRNYGYTF.

This clonotype has ten or more counts. At one end, the junction sequence differs from germline, possibly due to a read error. The chain has TRBV10-2 and TRBJ2-3; D unresolved. The CDR3 covers 13 residues. Germline V CDR1 and CDR2: WSHSY, SAAADI. CDR3 residues: CASSEFNTDTQYF. In DNA form, the CDR3 reads TGCGCCAGCAGCGAGTTCAACACAGATACGCAGTATTTT.

The chain has TRBV7-3 and TRBJ2-1; D is unclear. Trimming stripped 1 base from V and 6 bases from J, with 4 bases between. Germline V gene lookup returns CDR1 SGHTA and CDR2 FQGTGA. The length of the CDR3 is 12 residues. The CDR3 protein is CASSLNLNEQFF. CDR3 DNA sequence: TGTGCCAGCAGCTTAAACCTCAATGAGCAGTTCTTC.

The table lists this clonotype with a few counts. This chain uses TRBV20-1 with TRBJ2-3, with 8 bases aligning to TRBD2. The length of the CDR3 is 16 residues. From germline, CDR1 is DFQATT and CDR2 SNEGSKA (reference sequence). V shed 4 bases and J 0 bases; nucleotides not matched to a gene: 9. The CDR3 here is CSAIQRGWYSTDTQYF. The CDR3 DNA is TGCAGTGCTATTCAGCGGGGGTGGTATAGCACAGATACGCAGTATTTT.

This clonotype was picked up many times. The chain carries TRBV20-1 and TRBJ2-5; a weak D match, TRBD2 (6 bases). The V gene's germline CDR1 is DFQATT and CDR2 SNEGSKA (reference sequence). The CDR3 is made up of 15 amino acids. The V end lost 0 bases, the J end lost 5 bases, and 16 bases lay between the germline ends. The chain's CDR3 is CSARDGGRPVETQYF. CDR3 DNA: TGCAGTGCTAGAGACGGGGGACGTCCGGTCGAGACCCAGTACTTC.

Concerning this clonotype: This may come from a read error, since a much larger clone is one base off. Lacking the conserved final phenylalanine or tryptophan, this CDR3 likely reflects a read error. The rearrangement links TRBV4-2 to TRBJ1-1; D gene uncertain. This CDR3 contains 13 residues. Between the trimmed V and J ends, which lost 0 bases and 4 bases, there was a span of 6 bases. The germline V gene has CDR1 LGHNA and CDR2 YNFKEQ. Here the CDR3 reads CASSQDWGTEAFC. CDR3 sequence (DNA): TGTGCCAGCAGCCAAGACTGGGGCACTGAAGCTTTCTGT.

This clonotype was detected ten times or more. The chain combines TRBV29-1 with TRBJ1-2; D remains unclear. In germline, CDR1 is SQVTM, CDR2 ANQGSEA. The CDR3 contains 13 residues. The V end was cut by 3 bases, the J end by 6 bases, with 14 bases between. The CDR3 here is CSVDDGHPNGYTF. DNA of the CDR3: TGCAGCGTTGATGACGGGCATCCCAATGGCTACACCTTC.

The CDR3 bases are TGTGCCAGCAGTCCTGACAGGTCGGGAGAAAAACTGTTTTTT. This encodes CASSPDRSGEKLFF. This chain connects TRBV12-3 or TRBV12-4 to TRBJ1-4; the D gene is possibly TRBD1 (6 bases). The germline V and J ends were trimmed by 5 bases and 8 bases, with 15 bases remaining between them. The CDR3 contains 14 residues.

This clonotype was found a few times. The chain uses TRBV12-3 or TRBV12-4 and TRBJ1-2, with unresolved D. V dropped 3 bases and J dropped 0 bases, with 8 bases sitting between them. The CDR3 sequence is 14 residues long. Written as DNA, the CDR3 is TGTGCCAGCAGTTTCTTAGGGTCTAACTATGGCTACACCTTC. Its protein is CASSFLGSNYGYTF.

This clonotype has a handful of counts. The gene calls are TRBV3-1 and TRBJ2-5, with TRBD1 matching 9 bases. The CDR3 totals 11 residues. J lost 13 bases, V lost 5 bases, and 5 bases had no gene match. The V gene's germline CDR1 is LGHDT and CDR2 YNNKEL (reference sequence). The CDR3 sequence: CASSEQGAGYF. The DNA of the CDR3 is TGTGCCAGCAGCGAACAGGGGGCAGGGTACTTC.

The gene calls are TRBV12-3 or TRBV12-4 and TRBJ1-5; D is perhaps TRBD1 (5 bases). The CDR3 consists of 15 residues. V was trimmed by 5 bases and J by 3 bases, leaving 14 bases between them. CDR3 amino acids: CASSPQGALNQPQHF. The CDR3 DNA reads as TGTGCCAGCAGTCCACAAGGGGCTCTCAATCAGCCCCAGCATTTT.

The J gene is TRBJ2-7, the V gene TRBV30, with unresolved D. The assigned J gene may be wrong: the sequence end matches TRBJ2-5 better. CDR1 is GTSNPN, CDR2 SVGIG, per germline (reference sequence). The CDR3 loop spans 11 amino acids. The CDR3 coding sequence is TGTGCCTGGAGTGCACTGGAGACCCAGTACTTC. Its translation is CAWSALETQYF.